This T cell receptor (beta chain) was retrieved from a study of T cell responses to AZD1222 COVID-19 vaccine (dated by TCRdb to the early 2020s). Broadly, across the study: A total of under 250 trial participants underwent TCR sequencing, of whom 200 to 220 had received two doses of AZD1222 and 26 had received two doses of the MenACWY control vaccine. Trial participants were enrolled by age into 18-55, 56-69 and 70-plus year subgroups, with roughly 150, 30 and 60 TCR-sequenced participants respectively.

In light of the paper, this sample's time point label describes: about 28 days (+/-7) after the second vaccine dose. Because spike-specific TCR depth and breadth did not differ between the two schedules, AZD1222 recipients who got a second dose at roughly 4 weeks were pooled with those who got a second dose at roughly 12 weeks. The vaccinee samples were drawn from two UK trials, COV001 and COV002, one of which was a single-blind randomized controlled phase 2/3 trial testing AZD1222 (ChAdOx1 nCoV-19) in healthy adults. For TCRbeta chain sequencing, PBMC samples from trial participants were taken at day 0 and at day 28 after the second dose. In regard to this clone: It has no known antigen specificity. A read error may account for a junction end that differs from germline.

The CDR3 regions of human TCRbeta chains were analyzed by immunosequencing. The paper's processing steps were these. TCRs in the repertoires were compared against a reference library of SARS-CoV-2-specific TCRs that had been generated with the MIRA antigen-specificity platform. Breadth was defined as the fraction of unique TCRs that were SARS-CoV-2-associated, and depth was defined as the fraction of total T cells that were SARS-CoV-2-associated. Using the MIRA data, each spike-specific TCR was assigned both to the spike region to which the TCR was reactive and to a CD4 or CD8 class. Log10-transformed breadth and depth values were compared by one-way ANOVA with Sidak's multiple comparisons tests. Held by TCRdb, this immuneACCESS table contains in-frame sequences only and omits some clones. Under half of the omission traces to an unresolved V gene where checked; the cause of the rest is unknown. That table furnishes V, J and clone size, whereas the DNA furnished D and trimming. The sample profile shows about 140,000 clones; more than 85% of them were found once. The ten largest clones add up to less than 5% of the sample.

The research as a whole found: Because no day 14 peak-response samples were available, the repertoires could be characterized only after the peak T cell response. In the small 56-69-year group, the increase in depth fell short of significance, most likely because of low power. Nearly half of unique spike-specific TCRs reportedly recognized epitopes outside regions mutated in the B.1.351 and B.1.1.7 variants. Only five to seven AZD1222 recipients were SARS-CoV-2 seropositive at baseline, limiting conclusions about previously exposed vaccinees. The whole spike protein was spanned by vaccine-associated CD4 TCRs, and dominant responses were seen in regions 160-218 and 743-854. Participants were mostly white British and included more females than males, and it was suggested by the authors that clonal diversity may have been underestimated. After two AZD1222 doses, both the breadth and the depth of spike-specific TCRs were significantly higher than at day 0 and than in MenACWY recipients.

Material: peripheral blood, obtained 28 days after the second AZD1222 dose. This receptor was taken from an adult who received the AZD1222 COVID-19 vaccine.

The DNA sequence reads TGTGCCGCCTCCGGCCGGGGGACAGAATTT. This codes for CAASGRGTEF. Rearrangement joined TRBV6-5 to TRBJ1-1; TRBD1 lines up with 7 middle nucleotides. Its CDR3 holds 10 amino acids, cysteine through phenylalanine. CDR3 DNA is the only sequence kept; it has 30 bases, read in frame from the first base. CDR1 and CDR2, per the germline V gene, are MNHEY and SVGAGI.